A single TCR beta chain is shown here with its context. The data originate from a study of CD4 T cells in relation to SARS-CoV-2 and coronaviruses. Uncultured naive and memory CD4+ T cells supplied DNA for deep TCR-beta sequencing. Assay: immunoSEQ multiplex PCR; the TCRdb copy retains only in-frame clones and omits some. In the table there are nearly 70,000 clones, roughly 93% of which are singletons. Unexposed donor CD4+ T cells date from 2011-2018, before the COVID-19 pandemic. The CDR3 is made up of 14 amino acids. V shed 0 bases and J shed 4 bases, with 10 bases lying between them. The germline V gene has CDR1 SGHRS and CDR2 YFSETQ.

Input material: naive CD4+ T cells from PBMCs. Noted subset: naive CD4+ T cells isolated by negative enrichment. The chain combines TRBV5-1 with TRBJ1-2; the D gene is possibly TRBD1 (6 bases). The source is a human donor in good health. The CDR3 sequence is CASSLEVGGYGYTF. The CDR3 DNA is TGCGCCAGCAGCTTGGAGGTAGGGGGCTATGGCTACACCTTC.